Sequencing of this T cell receptor (beta chain) was carried out in a study of T cell responses to AZD1222 COVID-19 vaccine. Assay: immunoSEQ multiplex PCR; the TCRdb copy retains only in-frame clones and omits some. The table includes 110,000 or so clones, around 83% detected once. Study results and caveats: Donors were largely white British and mainly female; clonal diversity was possibly underestimated. Once two AZD1222 doses were given, Spike-specific TCR breadth and depth went up. It was only five to seven AZD1222 recipients who were seropositive at baseline.

Of note for this clone: Its antigen is unidentified.

This CDR3 contains 15 residues. CDR1 and CDR2 (germline): SGHNT, YYREEE (reference sequence). V was clipped by 2 bases and J by 5 bases, with 16 bases between them. The material was peripheral blood, obtained 28 days after the second AZD1222 dose. The V call is TRBV5-4, the J call TRBJ2-5; D perhaps matches TRBD2 (6 bases). This TCR was sampled from an adult who received the AZD1222 COVID-19 vaccine. CDR3 DNA: TGTGCCAGCAGCTTAATTTCGTGGGGGGAGGAGACCCAGTACTTC. Its translation is CASSLISWGEETQYF.